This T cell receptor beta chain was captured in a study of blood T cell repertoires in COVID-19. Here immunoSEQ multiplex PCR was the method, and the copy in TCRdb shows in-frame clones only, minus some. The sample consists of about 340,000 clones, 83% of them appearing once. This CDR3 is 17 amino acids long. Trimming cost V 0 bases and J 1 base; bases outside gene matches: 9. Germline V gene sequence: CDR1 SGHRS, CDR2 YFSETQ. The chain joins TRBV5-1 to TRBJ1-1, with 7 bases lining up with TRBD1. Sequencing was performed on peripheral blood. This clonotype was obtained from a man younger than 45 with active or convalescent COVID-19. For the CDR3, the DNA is TGCGCCAGCAGCTTGGGGCTCGAGGGACAGAGGAACACTGAAGCTTTCTTT. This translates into CASSLGLEGQRNTEAFF.